The clone carrying this T cell receptor beta chain appeared a few times. Germline-derived CDR1 and CDR2 are MGHDK and SYGVNS. With 7 bases clipped from V and 5 bases from J, the junction kept 12 bases outside the gene matches. The CDR3 covers 15 residues. As originally analysed: For nucleated cells, counts were estimated from reference gene primer amplification. TCRdb's table, derived via immunoSEQ multiplex PCR, lists solely in-frame clones and lacks some. That table gives V, J and clone size, and the DNA gave D and trimming. The sample consists of roughly 230,000 clones, roughly 84% of them appearing once. This record comes from a study of blood T cell repertoires in COVID-19. Looking at the study overall: Samples of COVID-19 (acute and convalescent) were obtained from the United States, Italy and Spain. PBMCs, B-cell-depleted T cells, or T cells were the source of the cDNA or gDNA that made up the material.

The source is a man aged 45-65 years with active or convalescent COVID-19. The chain carries TRBV25-1 and TRBJ2-5, with TRBD2 matching 8 bases. Sequencing was done on a sample of peripheral blood. Here the CDR3 reads CASTHRGGLGETQYF. DNA for the CDR3: TGTGCCAGCACCCATCGGGGGGGCCTTGGGGAGACCCAGTACTTC.